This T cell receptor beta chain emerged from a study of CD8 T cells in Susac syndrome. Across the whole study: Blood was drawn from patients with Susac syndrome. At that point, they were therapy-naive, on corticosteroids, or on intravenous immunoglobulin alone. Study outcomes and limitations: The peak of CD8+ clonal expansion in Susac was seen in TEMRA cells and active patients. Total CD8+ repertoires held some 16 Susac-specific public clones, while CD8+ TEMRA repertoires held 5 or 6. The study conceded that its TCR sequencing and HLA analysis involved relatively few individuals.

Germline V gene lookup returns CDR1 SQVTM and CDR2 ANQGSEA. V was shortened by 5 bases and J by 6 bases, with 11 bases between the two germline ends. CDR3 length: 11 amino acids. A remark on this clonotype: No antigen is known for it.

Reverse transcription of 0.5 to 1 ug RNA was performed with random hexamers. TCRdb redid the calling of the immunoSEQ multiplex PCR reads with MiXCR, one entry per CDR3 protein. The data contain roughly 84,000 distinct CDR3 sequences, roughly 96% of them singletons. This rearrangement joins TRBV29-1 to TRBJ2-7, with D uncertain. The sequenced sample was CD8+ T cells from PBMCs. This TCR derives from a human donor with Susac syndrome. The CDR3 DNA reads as TGCAGCGTTTGGCTAGATCGCGAGCAGTACTTC. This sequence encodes CSVWLDREQYF.